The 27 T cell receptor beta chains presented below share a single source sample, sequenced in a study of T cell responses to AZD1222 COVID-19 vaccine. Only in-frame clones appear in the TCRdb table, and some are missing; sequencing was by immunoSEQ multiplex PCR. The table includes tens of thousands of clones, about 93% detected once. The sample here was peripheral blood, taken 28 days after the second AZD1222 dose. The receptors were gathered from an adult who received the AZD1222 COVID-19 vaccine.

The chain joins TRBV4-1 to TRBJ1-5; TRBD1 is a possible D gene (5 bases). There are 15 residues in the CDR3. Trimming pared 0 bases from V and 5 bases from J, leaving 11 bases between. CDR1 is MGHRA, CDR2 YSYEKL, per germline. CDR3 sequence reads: CASSQEAAGHQPQHF. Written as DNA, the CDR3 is TGCGCCAGCAGCCAAGAGGCCGCAGGGCATCAGCCCCAGCATTTT.

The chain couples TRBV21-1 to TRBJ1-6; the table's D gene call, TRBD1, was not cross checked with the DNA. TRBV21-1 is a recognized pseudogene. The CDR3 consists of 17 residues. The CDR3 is CASSKEGWTGKISPLHF. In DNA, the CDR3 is TGTGCCAGCAGCAAAGAGGGATGGACAGGAAAAATTTCACCCCTCCACTTT.

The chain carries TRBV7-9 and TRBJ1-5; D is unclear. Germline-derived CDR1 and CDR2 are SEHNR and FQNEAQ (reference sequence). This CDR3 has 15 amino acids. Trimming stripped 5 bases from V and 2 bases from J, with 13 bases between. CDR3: CASSPGVWGNQPQHF. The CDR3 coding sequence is TGTGCCAGCAGCCCAGGAGTGTGGGGCAATCAGCCCCAGCATTTT.

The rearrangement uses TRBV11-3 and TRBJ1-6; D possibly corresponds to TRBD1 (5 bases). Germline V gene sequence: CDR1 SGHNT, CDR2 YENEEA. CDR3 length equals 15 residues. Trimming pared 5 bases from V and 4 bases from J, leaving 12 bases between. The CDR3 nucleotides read TGTGCCAGCAGCATCTCCGGGACGTATAATTCACCCCTCCACTTT. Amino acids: CASSISGTYNSPLHF.

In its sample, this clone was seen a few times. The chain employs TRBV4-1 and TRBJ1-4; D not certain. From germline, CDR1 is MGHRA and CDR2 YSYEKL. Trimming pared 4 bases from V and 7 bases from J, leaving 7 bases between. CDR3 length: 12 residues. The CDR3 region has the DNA TGCGCCAGCAGCCTTTTGGGTGAAAAACTGTTTTTT. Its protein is CASSLLGEKLFF.

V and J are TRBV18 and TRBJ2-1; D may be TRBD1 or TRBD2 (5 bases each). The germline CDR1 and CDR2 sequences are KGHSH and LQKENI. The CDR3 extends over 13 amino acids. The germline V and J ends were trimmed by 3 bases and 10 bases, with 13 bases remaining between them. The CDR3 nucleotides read TGTGCCAGCTCACCTTTTGGGGGAAACGAGCAGTTCTTC. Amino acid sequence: CASSPFGGNEQFF.

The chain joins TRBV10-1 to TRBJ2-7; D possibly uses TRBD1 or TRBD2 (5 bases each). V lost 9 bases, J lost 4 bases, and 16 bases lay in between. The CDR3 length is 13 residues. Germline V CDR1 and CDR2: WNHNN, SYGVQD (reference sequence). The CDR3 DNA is TGCGCCAGTTCTTCCGGGACGGATTACGAGCAGTACTTC. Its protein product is CASSSGTDYEQYF.

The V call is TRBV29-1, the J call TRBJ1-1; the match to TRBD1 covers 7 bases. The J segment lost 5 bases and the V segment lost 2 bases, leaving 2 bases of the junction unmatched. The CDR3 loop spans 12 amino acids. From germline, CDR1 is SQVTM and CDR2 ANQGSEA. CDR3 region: CSVELTGTEAFF. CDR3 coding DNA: TGCAGCGTTGAACTGACAGGGACTGAAGCTTTCTTT.

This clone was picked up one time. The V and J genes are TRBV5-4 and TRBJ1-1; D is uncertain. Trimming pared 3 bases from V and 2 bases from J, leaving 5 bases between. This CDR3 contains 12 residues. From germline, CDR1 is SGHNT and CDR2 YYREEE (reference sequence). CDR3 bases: TGTGCCAGCAGCTGGATCAACACTGAAGCTTTCTTT. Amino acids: CASSWINTEAFF. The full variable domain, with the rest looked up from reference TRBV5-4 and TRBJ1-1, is ETGVTQSPTHLIKTRGQQVTLRCSSQSGHNTVSWYQQALGQGPQFIFQYYREEENGRGNFPPRFSGLQFPNYSSELNVNALELDDSALYLCASSWINTEAFFGQGTRLTVV.

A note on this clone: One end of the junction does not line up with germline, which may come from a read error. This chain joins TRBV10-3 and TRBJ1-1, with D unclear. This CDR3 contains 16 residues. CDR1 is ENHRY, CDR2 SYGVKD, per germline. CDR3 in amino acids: CAINEGMIGMNTEAFF. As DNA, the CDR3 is TGTGCCATCAATGAGGGTATGATAGGCATGAACACTGAAGCTTTCTTT.

CDR3 in amino acids: CASSKTGRGGNEKLFF. For the CDR3, the DNA is TGTGCCAGCAGCAAAACCGGGCGGGGTGGTAATGAAAAACTGTTTTTT. V usage is TRBV21-1 and J usage is TRBJ1-4. TRBV21-1 corresponds to a pseudogene. The CDR3 extends over 16 amino acids.

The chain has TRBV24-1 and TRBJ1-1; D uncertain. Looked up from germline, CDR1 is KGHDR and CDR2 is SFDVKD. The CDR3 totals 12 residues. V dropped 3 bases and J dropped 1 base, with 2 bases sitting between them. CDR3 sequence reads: CATSDPNTEAFF. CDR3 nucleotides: TGTGCCACCAGTGATCCGAACACTGAAGCTTTCTTT.

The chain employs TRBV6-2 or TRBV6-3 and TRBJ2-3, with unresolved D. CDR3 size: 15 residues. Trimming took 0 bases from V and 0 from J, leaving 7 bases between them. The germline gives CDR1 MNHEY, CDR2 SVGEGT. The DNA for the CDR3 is TGTGCCAGCAGTTACTCTGAAATTAGCACAGATACGCAGTATTTT. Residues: CASSYSEISTDTQYF.

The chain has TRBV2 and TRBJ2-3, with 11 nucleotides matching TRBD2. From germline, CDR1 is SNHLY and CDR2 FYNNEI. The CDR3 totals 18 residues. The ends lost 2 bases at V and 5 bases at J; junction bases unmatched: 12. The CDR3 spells CASSELALAGGHKDTQYF. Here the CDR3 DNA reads TGTGCCAGCAGTGAATTAGCGCTAGCGGGGGGACATAAAGATACGCAGTATTTT. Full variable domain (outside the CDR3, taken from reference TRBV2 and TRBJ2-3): EPEVTQTPSHQVTQMGQEVILRCVPISNHLYFYWYRQILGQKVEFLVSFYNNEISEKSEIFDDQFSVERPDGSNFTLKIRSTKLEDSAMYFCASSELALAGGHKDTQYFGPGTRLTVL.

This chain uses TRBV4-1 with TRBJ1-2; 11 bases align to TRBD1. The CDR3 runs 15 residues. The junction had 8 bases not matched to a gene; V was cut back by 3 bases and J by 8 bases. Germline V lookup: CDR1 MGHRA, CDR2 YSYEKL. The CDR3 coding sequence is TGCGCCAGCAGCCATTTCGGACAGGGGGCCTACGGCTACACCTTC. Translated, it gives CASSHFGQGAYGYTF.

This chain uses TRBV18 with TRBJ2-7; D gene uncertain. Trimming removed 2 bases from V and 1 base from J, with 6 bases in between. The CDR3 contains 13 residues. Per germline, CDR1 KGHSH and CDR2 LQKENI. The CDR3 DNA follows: TGTGCCAGCTCACCATCGGGTTCCTACGAGCAGTACTTC. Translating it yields CASSPSGSYEQYF.

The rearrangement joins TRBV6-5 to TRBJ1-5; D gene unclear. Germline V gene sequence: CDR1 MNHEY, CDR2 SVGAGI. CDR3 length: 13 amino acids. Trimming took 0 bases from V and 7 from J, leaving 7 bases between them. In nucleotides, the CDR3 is TGTGCCAGCAGTTACTCTCCCCGGCAGCCCCAGCATTTT. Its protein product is CASSYSPRQPQHF.

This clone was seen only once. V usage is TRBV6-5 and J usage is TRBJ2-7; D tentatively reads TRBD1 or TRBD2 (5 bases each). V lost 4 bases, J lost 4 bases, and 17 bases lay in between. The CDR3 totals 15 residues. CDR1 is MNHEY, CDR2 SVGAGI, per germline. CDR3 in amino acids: CASSFRAGAGYEQYF. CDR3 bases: TGTGCCAGCAGTTTTAGAGCCGGGGCCGGGTACGAGCAGTACTTC.

The CDR3 sequence is CASSPVVAEQFF. The DNA for the CDR3 is TGTGCCAGCAGCCCCGTAGTTGCTGAGCAGTTCTTC. The rearrangement joins TRBV11-3 to TRBJ2-1; D is unclear. Germline V gives CDR1 SGHNT, CDR2 YENEEA. V was trimmed by 5 bases and J by 9 bases, leaving 11 bases between them. The CDR3 loop spans 12 amino acids.

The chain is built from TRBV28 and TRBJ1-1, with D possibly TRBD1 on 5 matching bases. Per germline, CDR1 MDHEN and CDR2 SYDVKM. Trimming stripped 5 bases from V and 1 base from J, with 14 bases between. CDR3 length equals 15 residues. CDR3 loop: CASSAPGPTNTEAFF. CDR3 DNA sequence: TGTGCCAGCAGTGCCCCGGGACCGACGAACACTGAAGCTTTCTTT.

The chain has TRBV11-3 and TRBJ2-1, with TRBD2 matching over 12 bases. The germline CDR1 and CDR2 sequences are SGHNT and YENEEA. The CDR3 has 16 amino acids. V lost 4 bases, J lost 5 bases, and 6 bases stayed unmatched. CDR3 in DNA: TGTGCCAGCAGCTCAGGACTAGCGGGGTCGGACAATGAGCAGTTCTTC. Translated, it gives CASSSGLAGSDNEQFF. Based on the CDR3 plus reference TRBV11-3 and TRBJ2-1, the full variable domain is EAGVVQSPRYKIIEKKQPVAFWCNPISGHNTLYWYLQNLGQGPELLIRYENEEAVDDSQLPKDRFSAERLKGVDSTLKIQPAELGDSAVYLCASSSGLAGSDNEQFFGPGTRLTVL.

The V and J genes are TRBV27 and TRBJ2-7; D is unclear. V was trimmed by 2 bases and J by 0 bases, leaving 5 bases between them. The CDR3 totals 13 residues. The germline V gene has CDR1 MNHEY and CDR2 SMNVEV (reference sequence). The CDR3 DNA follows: TGTGCCAGCAGTTTAGGTTTCTCCTACGAGCAGTACTTC. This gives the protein CASSLGFSYEQYF.

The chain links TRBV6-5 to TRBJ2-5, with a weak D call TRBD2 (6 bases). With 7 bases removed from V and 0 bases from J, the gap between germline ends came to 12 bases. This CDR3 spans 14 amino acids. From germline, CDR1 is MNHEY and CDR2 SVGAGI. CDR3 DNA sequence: TGTGCCAGCACCGACGGGACTTACCAAGAGACCCAGTACTTC. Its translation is CASTDGTYQETQYF.

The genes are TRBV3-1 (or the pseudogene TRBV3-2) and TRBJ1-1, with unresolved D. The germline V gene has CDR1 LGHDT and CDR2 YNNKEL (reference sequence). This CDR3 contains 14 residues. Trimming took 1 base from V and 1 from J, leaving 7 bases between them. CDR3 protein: CASSQGLRNTEAFF. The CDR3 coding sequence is TGTGCCAGCAGCCAAGGTCTCCGGAACACTGAAGCTTTCTTT.

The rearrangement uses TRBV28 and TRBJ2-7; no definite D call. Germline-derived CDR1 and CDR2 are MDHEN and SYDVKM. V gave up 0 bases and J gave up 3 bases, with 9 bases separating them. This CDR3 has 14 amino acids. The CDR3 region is CASSLWDVGYEQYF. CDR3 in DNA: TGTGCCAGCAGTTTATGGGACGTTGGCTACGAGCAGTACTTC.

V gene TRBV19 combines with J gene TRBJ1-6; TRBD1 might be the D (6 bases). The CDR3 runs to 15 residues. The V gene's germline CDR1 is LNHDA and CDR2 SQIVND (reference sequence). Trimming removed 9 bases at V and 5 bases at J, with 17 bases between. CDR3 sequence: CASSPRDTNNSPLHF. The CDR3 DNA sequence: TGTGCCAGCTCCCCCAGGGACACCAATAATTCACCCCTCCACTTT. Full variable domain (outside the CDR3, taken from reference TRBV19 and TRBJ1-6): DGGITQSPKYLFRKEGQNVTLSCEQNLNHDAMYWYRQDPGQGLRLIYYSQIVNDFQKGDIAEGYSVSREKKESFPLTVTSAQKNPTAFYLCASSPRDTNNSPLHFGNGTRLTVT.

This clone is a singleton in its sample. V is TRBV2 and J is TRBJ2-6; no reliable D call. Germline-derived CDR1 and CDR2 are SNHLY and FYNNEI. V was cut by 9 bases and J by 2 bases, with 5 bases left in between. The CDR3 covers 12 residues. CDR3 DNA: TGTGCCAGTAGGCCTGGGGCCAACGTCCTGACTTTC. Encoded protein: CASRPGANVLTF.